Given below is one T cell receptor beta chain in context. This record comes from a study of blood T cell repertoires in COVID-19. Study summary: PBMCs, B-cell-depleted T cells, or T cells were the source of the cDNA or gDNA that made up the material.

Assay used: immunoSEQ multiplex PCR; TCRdb lists only in-frame clones, some missing. This repertoire shows some 150,000 clones, approximately 83% found once; its top ten account for 3% to 5%. The ends lost 2 bases at V and 8 bases at J; junction bases unmatched: 3. The CDR3 totals 13 residues. Sequencing used peripheral blood. The chain uses TRBV12-3 or TRBV12-4 and TRBJ1-2; 9 bases line up with TRBD1. The clonotype originates from a woman in her fifties or sixties with acute or convalescent COVID-19. The CDR3 loop is CASSLWTGAGYTF. In DNA form, the CDR3 reads TGTGCCAGCAGTTTATGGACAGGGGCGGGCTACACCTTC.